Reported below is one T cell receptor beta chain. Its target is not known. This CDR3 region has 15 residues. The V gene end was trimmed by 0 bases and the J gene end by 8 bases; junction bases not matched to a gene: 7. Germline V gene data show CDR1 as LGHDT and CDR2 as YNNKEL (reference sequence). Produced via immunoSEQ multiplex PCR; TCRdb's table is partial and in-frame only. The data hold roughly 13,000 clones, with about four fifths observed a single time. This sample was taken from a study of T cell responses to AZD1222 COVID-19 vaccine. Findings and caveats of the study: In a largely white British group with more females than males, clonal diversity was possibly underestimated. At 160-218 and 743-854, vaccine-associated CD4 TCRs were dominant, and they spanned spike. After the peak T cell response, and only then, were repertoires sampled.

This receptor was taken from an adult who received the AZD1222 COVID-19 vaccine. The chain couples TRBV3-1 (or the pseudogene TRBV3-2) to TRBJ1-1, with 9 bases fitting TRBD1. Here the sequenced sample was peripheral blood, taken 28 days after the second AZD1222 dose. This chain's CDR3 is CASSQEWTGVNEAFF. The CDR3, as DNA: TGTGCCAGCAGCCAAGAATGGACAGGGGTAAACGAAGCTTTCTTT.